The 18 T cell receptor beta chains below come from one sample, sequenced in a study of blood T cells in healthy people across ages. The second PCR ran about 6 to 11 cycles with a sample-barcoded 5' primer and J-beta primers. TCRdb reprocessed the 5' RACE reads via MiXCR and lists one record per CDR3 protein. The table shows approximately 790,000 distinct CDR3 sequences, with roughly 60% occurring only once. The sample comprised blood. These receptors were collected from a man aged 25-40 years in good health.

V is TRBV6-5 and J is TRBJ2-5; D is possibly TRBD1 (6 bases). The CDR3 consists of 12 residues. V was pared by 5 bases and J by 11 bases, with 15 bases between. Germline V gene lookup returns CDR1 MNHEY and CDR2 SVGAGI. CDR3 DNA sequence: TGTGCCAGCAGTACTGGGGAAGACAGGCAGTACTTC. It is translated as CASSTGEDRQYF.

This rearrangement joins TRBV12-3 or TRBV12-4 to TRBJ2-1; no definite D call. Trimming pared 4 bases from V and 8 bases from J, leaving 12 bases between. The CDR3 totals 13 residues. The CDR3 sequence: CASSSAPRDEQFF. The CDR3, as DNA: TGTGCCAGCAGTTCGGCCCCTCGGGATGAGCAGTTCTTC.

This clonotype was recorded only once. Here the CDR3 reads CASSLNGGRESPLHF. Here the CDR3 DNA reads TGCGCCAGCAGCCTCAACGGGGGTAGGGAGTCACCCCTCCACTTT. This chain links TRBV4-3 with TRBJ1-6, with a tentative D call TRBD1 (5 bases). Per the germline V gene, CDR1 is LGHNA and CDR2 is YSLEER. The CDR3 runs 15 residues. Trimming cost V 4 bases and J 10 bases, with 17 bases left between them.

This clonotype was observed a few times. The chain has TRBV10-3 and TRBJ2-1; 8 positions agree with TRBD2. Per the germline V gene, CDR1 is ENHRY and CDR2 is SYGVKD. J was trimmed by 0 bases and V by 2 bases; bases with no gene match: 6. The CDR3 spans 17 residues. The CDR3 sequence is CAISETERGSSYNEQFF. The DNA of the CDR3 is TGTGCCATCAGTGAGACCGAGCGGGGGAGCTCCTACAATGAGCAGTTCTTC.

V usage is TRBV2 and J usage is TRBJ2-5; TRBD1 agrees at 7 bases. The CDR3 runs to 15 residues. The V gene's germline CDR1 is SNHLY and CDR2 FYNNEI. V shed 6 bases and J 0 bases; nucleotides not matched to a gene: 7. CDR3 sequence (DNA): TGTGCCAGCAGGGGGACGGGACAGAACCAAGAGACCCAGTACTTC. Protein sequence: CASRGTGQNQETQYF.

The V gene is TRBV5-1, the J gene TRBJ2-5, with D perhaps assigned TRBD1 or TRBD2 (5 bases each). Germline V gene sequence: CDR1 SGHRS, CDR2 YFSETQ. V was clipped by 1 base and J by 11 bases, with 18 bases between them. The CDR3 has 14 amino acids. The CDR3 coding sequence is TGCGCCAGCAGCTTGAGAGGGACCTACGTGGAGCAGTACTTC. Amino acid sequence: CASSLRGTYVEQYF.

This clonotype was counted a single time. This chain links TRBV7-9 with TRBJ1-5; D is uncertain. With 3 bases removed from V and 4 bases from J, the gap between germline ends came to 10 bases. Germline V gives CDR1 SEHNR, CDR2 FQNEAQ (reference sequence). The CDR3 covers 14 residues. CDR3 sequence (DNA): TGTGCCAGCAGCTTCGCCCCTAATAATCAGCCCCAGCATTTT. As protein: CASSFAPNNQPQHF.

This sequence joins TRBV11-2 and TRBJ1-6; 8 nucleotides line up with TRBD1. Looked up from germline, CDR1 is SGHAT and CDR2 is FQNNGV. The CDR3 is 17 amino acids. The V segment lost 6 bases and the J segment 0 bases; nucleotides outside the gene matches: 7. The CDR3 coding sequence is TGTGCCAGCAGGTGGACAGGGCCCAACTCCTATAATTCACCCCTCCACTTT. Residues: CASRWTGPNSYNSPLHF.

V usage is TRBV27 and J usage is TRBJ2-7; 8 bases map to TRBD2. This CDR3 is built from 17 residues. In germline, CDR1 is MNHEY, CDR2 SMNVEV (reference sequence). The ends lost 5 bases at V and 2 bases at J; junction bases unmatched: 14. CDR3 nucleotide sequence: TGTGCCAGCAGTCCCACCCCCGGACTAGCAAGGGCCTACGAGCAGTACTTC. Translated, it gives CASSPTPGLARAYEQYF.

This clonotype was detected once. CDR3 protein: CASSAYLQGVMYF. The DNA for the CDR3 is TGTGCCAGCAGTGCATATTTGCAGGGGGTTATGTACTTC. The chain is built from TRBV27 and TRBJ2-5; 7 nucleotides line up with TRBD1. V lost 5 bases and J lost 13; bases outside the gene matches: 13. The CDR3 is 13 amino acids. Germline CDR1 and CDR2: MNHEY and SMNVEV (reference sequence).

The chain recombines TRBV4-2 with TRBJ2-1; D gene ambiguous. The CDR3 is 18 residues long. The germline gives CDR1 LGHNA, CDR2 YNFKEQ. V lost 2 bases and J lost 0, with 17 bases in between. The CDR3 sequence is CASSQTGISHSSYNEQFF. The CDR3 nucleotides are TGTGCCAGCAGCCAAACGGGCATAAGCCACAGCTCCTACAATGAGCAGTTCTTC.

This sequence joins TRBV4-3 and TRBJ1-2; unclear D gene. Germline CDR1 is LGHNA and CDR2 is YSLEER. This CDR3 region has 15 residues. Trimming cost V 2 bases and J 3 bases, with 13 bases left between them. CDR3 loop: CASSQRGDGHYGYTF. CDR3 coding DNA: TGCGCCAGCAGCCAACGTGGCGACGGTCACTATGGCTACACCTTC.

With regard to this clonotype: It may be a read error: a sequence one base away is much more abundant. This CDR3 reads CASSSISAGNEQSF. The CDR3 nucleotides are TGTGCCAGCAGCTCCATAAGTGCGGGGAATGAGCAGTCCTTC. This chain joins TRBV7-3 and TRBJ2-1, with TRBD2 as a possible D gene (6 bases). The germline V gene encodes CDR1 SGHTA and CDR2 FQGTGA. This CDR3 region has 14 residues.

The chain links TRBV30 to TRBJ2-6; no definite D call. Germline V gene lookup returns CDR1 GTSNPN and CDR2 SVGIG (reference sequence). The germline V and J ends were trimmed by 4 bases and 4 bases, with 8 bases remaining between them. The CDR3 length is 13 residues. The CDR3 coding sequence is TGTGCCTGGAAGACCTCCGGGGCCAACGTCCTGACTTTC. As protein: CAWKTSGANVLTF.

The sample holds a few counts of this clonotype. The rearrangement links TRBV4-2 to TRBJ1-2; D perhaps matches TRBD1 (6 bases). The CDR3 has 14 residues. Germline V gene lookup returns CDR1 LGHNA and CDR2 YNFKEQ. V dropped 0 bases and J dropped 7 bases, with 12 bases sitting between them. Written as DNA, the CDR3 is TGTGCCAGCAGCCAAGATTCAGGGGTCAGTGGCTACACCTTC. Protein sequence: CASSQDSGVSGYTF.

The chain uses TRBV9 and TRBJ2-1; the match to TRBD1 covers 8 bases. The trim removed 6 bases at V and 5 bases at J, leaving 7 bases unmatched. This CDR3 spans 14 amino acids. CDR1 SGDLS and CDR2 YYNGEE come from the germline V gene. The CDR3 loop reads CASNGEQGDNEQFF. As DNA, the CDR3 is TGTGCCAGCAATGGAGAACAGGGGGACAATGAGCAGTTCTTC.

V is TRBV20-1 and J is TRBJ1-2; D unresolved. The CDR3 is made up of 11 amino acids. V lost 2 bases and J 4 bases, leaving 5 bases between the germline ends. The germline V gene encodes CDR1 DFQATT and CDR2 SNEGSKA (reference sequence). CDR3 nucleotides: TGCAGTGCTAGATACAGCTATGGCTACACCTTC. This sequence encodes CSARYSYGYTF.

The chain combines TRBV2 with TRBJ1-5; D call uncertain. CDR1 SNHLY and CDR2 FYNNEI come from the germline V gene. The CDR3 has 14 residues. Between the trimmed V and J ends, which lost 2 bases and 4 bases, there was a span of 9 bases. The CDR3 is CASSEKGSNQPQHF. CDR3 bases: TGTGCCAGCAGTGAAAAGGGCAGTAATCAGCCCCAGCATTTT.